This T cell receptor (beta chain) was recovered during a study of regulatory T cells in long-lasting Graves disease. On the study more broadly: The study counted Graves' disease as persistent given over 5 years of antithyroid drugs and positive TSH receptor antibodies. Study-level points and caveats: There was favoring of TRBV28, TRBJ1-2 and TRBJ2-5 in persistent disease.

Documented time point: persistent/refractory GD, antithyroid drugs over 5 years with positive TRAb. RNA isolated from PBMCs was used to make the TCR library. This clonotype appeared many times. The antigen is unknown. Germline CDR1 SGHVS, CDR2 FNYEAQ. V lost 1 base and J lost 1, with 13 bases in between. The CDR3 contains 16 residues. TCR beta libraries were built with iRepertoire HTBI primers and Arm-PCR of CDR3 regions. TCRdb recomputed calls from the multiplex PCR reads with MiXCR, one row per CDR3 protein. In the table there are over 300,000 distinct CDR3 sequences, about 20% of which are singletons.

The rearrangement links TRBV7-6 to TRBJ2-5; possible D gene TRBD1, 6 bases. This TCR was recovered from a female donor with Graves disease. This specimen consisted of peripheral blood mononuclear cells (PBMCs), obtained when the disease was refractory, from a patient treated with antithyroid drugs. CDR3 protein: CASSLGWGQPQETQYF. In DNA form, the CDR3 reads TGTGCCAGCAGCTTAGGTTGGGGACAACCCCAAGAGACCCAGTACTTC.